This passage covers 31 T cell receptor beta chains from one sample sequenced in a study of low-dose radiotherapy and immunotherapy resistance in tumors. TRAV- and TRBV-specific primers primed first-strand cDNA, covering alpha and beta chains. TCR amplification ran approximately 22 PCR cycles using constant-region and V-primer adapter primers. TCRdb used MiXCR to reprocess the reads, holding one entry per CDR3 protein. The sample has 40,000 or so distinct CDR3 sequences; less than 25% are singletons. The time point denotes: after trial treatment. Treatment specified: LDRT plus nivolumab, ipilimumab, low-dose cyclophosphamide and aspirin (RACIN trial). Sequenced material: PBMCs, taken after low-dose radiotherapy plus immunotherapy. These receptors originate from a female donor with ovarian cancer.

This clonotype was seen ten or more times. This sequence joins TRBV29-1 and TRBJ1-1, with D uncertain. The CDR3 runs 10 residues. Germline V CDR1 and CDR2: SQVTM, ANQGSEA. The V gene lost 3 bases and the J gene lost 3 bases, with 2 bases spanning the gap. The CDR3 protein is CSVEYTEAFF. The CDR3 DNA reads TGCAGCGTTGAGTACACTGAAGCTTTCTTT.

This clonotype is medium-sized in the sample. The rearrangement joins TRBV10-3 to TRBJ1-6; D remains ambiguous. The germline V gene has CDR1 ENHRY and CDR2 SYGVKD. This CDR3 has 14 residues. The V end was cut by 2 bases, the J end by 6 bases, with 8 bases between. CDR3 bases: TGTGCCATCAGTGAGCTGGCGCTTAATTCACCCCTCCACTTT. Translation gives CAISELALNSPLHF.

The chain carries TRBV27 and TRBJ1-4; no clear D gene. The CDR3 sequence is 11 residues long. Germline lookup yields CDR1 MNHEY and CDR2 SMNVEV (reference sequence). V was clipped by 5 bases and J by 8 bases, with 6 bases between them. The CDR3, as DNA: TGTGCCAGCAGTCAGGCCGAAAAACTGTTTTTT. Its translation is CASSQAEKLFF.

Many counts were recorded for this clonotype. This CDR3 reads CASSDGTTDTQYF. Here the CDR3 DNA reads TGTGCCAGCAGTGATGGGACCACAGATACGCAGTATTTT. The V call is TRBV2, the J call TRBJ2-3; D is possibly TRBD1 or TRBD2 (5 bases each). Trimming removed 3 bases at V and 2 bases at J, with 6 bases between. CDR1 SNHLY and CDR2 FYNNEI come from the germline V gene. The CDR3 is 13 residues long.

This clonotype has ten or more counts. This chain connects TRBV9 to TRBJ1-1, with TRBD1 matching over 7 bases. Losses at the gene ends were 0 bases for V and 5 bases for J; bases not matched to a gene: 1. The CDR3 spans 13 residues. The germline CDR1 and CDR2 sequences are SGDLS and YYNGEE. The CDR3 DNA is TGTGCCAGCAGCGTAGAACAGGGGACTGAAGCTTTCTTT. This translates into CASSVEQGTEAFF.

This clonotype was seen a handful of times. The chain uses TRBV12-3 or TRBV12-4 and TRBJ2-3; 7 bases are shared with TRBD2. V shed 6 bases and J 2 bases; nucleotides not matched to a gene: 5. The length of the CDR3 is 14 residues. The CDR3 sequence: CASRVAGLTDTQYF. The CDR3 DNA reads as TGTGCCAGCAGGGTAGCGGGCCTCACAGATACGCAGTATTTT.

This clonotype is labeled as medium-sized. The V call is TRBV5-1, the J call TRBJ2-7; unclear D gene. The V gene lost 1 base and the J gene lost 2 bases, with 4 bases spanning the gap. The germline CDR1 and CDR2 sequences are SGHRS and YFSETQ. The CDR3 contains 12 residues. CDR3 in DNA: TGCGCCAGCAGCTTGACAGCCTACGAGCAGTACTTC. Protein product: CASSLTAYEQYF.

In its sample, this clonotype was seen many times. At one end the junction does not follow the germline gene, possibly because of a read error. The chain couples TRBV2 to TRBJ2-7; D ambiguous. Germline-derived CDR1 and CDR2 are SNHLY and FYNNEI. The CDR3 consists of 10 residues. The CDR3 region is CASRRSGQYF. The CDR3 coding sequence is TGTGCTAGCAGAAGGTCCGGGCAGTACTTC.

About this clonotype: A far larger clone is one nucleotide away, so this likely arose from a read error. The V gene is TRBV7-2, the J gene TRBJ2-1; 7 nucleotides align to TRBD1. Unmatched junction bases numbered 10, after V lost 4 bases and J lost 10 bases. The CDR3 loop spans 14 amino acids. Germline CDR1 reads SGHTA; CDR2 reads FQGNSA. CDR3 bases: TGTGCCAGCAGCTCGACCGGGACAGACTACGAGCAGTTCTTC. Translating gives CASSSTGTDYEQFF. The variable domain in full, with the rest retrieved from reference TRBV7-2 and TRBJ2-1, is GAGVSQSPSNKVTEKGKDVELRCDPISGHTALYWYRQSLGQGLEFLIYFQGNSAPDKSGLPSDRFSAERTGGSVSTLTIQRTQQEDSAVYLCASSSTGTDYEQFFGPGTRLTVL.

This clonotype was detected only once. A read error likely explains this, since a far larger clone differs by one base. The genes are TRBV5-8 and TRBJ2-7, with TRBD2 matching over 7 bases. The CDR3 is made up of 14 amino acids. Germline CDR1 reads SGHTS; CDR2 reads YDEGEE. Unmatched junction bases numbered 12, after V lost 6 bases and J lost 6 bases. The CDR3 nucleotides read TGTGCCAGCACCCAAGCGGGACTCGGCTTCGAGCAGTACTTC. Protein product: CASTQAGLGFEQYF.

Within the sample, this clonotype is medium-sized. Written as DNA, the CDR3 is TGTGCCATCGGCGCGGTCACCGGGGAGCTGTTTTTT. Protein product: CAIGAVTGELFF. The chain has TRBV10-3 and TRBJ2-2, with no clear D. V lost 8 bases, J lost 4 bases, and 8 bases lay in between. There are 12 residues in the CDR3. Germline V gene sequence: CDR1 ENHRY, CDR2 SYGVKD.

By sample share, this clonotype is medium-sized. The chain combines TRBV11-2 with TRBJ2-7; D gene uncertain. The CDR3 covers 15 residues. Trimming stripped 1 base from V and 0 bases from J, with 10 bases between. From germline, CDR1 is SGHAT and CDR2 FQNNGV. CDR3 amino acids: CASSLALDNSYEQYF. The CDR3 DNA follows: TGTGCCAGCAGCTTAGCCCTCGACAACTCCTACGAGCAGTACTTC.

This clonotype was counted ten times or more. The J gene is TRBJ2-1, the V gene TRBV6-4, with 7 bases matching TRBD2. V was pared by 2 bases and J by 4 bases, with 8 bases of the junction left unmatched. Germline CDR1 reads MRHNA; CDR2 reads SNTAGT. This CDR3 has 16 amino acids. CDR3 nucleotides: TGTGCCAGCAGTGACGCGGCTAGCGGAGCGTACAATGAGCAGTTCTTC. It encodes CASSDAASGAYNEQFF.

This clonotype was observed at least ten times. The chain couples TRBV13 to TRBJ2-7, with D possibly TRBD1 on 6 matching bases. Germline lookup yields CDR1 PRHDT and CDR2 FYEKMQ (reference sequence). The CDR3 totals 14 residues. V was clipped by 2 bases and J by 4 bases, with 12 bases between them. The CDR3 sequence is CASSLTGNLYEQYF. The CDR3 coding sequence is TGTGCCAGCAGCTTAACAGGGAACTTATACGAGCAGTACTTC.

The chain has TRBV28 and TRBJ1-2; 8 nucleotides align to TRBD1. This CDR3 contains 14 residues. After removal of 5 bases from V and 8 bases from J, the junction contained 10 bases not matched to a gene. Per germline, CDR1 MDHEN and CDR2 SYDVKM. The CDR3 DNA follows: TGTGCCAGCAGTGTGTCAGGGGGCCGCCTCGGCTACACCTTC. Protein product: CASSVSGGRLGYTF.

This chain connects TRBV28 to TRBJ2-4, with D perhaps being TRBD1 or TRBD2 (6 bases each). The germline V gene encodes CDR1 MDHEN and CDR2 SYDVKM. The CDR3 spans 18 residues. V lost 6 bases to trimming and J lost 0 bases, with 21 bases between them. For the CDR3, the DNA is TGTGCCAGCAGCGAAACCTGGGGGCGGGACCTAGCCAAAAACATTCAGTACTTC. It specifies CASSETWGRDLAKNIQYF. Complete variable domain (other parts from reference TRBV28 and TRBJ2-4): DVKVTQSSRYLVKRTGEKVFLECVQDMDHENMFWYRQDPGLGLRLIYFSYDVKMKEKGDIPEGYSVSREKKERFSLILESASTNQTSMYLCASSETWGRDLAKNIQYFGAGTRLSVL.

This chain connects TRBV12-3 or TRBV12-4 to TRBJ2-1; the match to TRBD2 covers 8 bases. Trimming cost V 2 bases and J 4 bases; bases outside gene matches: 10. The CDR3 is 17 amino acids. In DNA form, the CDR3 reads TGTGCCAGCAGTTTATCGGGGGGGCTCCCGGGGTACAATGAGCAGTTCTTC. Amino acid sequence: CASSLSGGLPGYNEQFF.

For this clonotype: This sequence is one base from a far larger clone and is likely a read error. The CDR3 spells CASRSWGEDTQYF. The CDR3 region has the DNA TGTGCCAGCCGCTCTTGGGGGGAAGATACGCAGTATTTT. This chain uses TRBV5-3 with TRBJ2-3; weak D call: TRBD2 (6 bases). TRBV5-3 is an ORF, with its function uncertain. The ends were cut back, 8 bases at V and 5 bases at J, with 15 bases in the middle. The CDR3 covers 13 residues.

In this sample, this clonotype turned up many times. The CDR3 region is CASSHFYEQYF. CDR3 DNA: TGTGCCAGCAGCCATTTCTACGAGCAGTACTTC. The chain combines TRBV14 with TRBJ2-7; D remains unclear. The CDR3 is made up of 11 amino acids. Germline V gene sequence: CDR1 SGHDN, CDR2 FVKESK. V lost 3 bases and J lost 3, with 3 bases in between.

Remarks on this clonotype: This is likely an artifact of a read error, given a far larger clone one base away. The chain is built from TRBV13 and TRBJ2-3; the match to TRBD2 covers 10 bases. This CDR3 is built from 14 residues. Germline V gene data show CDR1 as PRHDT and CDR2 as FYEKMQ (reference sequence). DNA for the CDR3: TGTGCCACCAGTAGAAGCGGGAGGGGAGATACGCGGTATTTT. The encoded protein is CATSRSGRGDTRYF.

The chain carries TRBV3-1 and TRBJ2-1; D remains unclear. Germline V gene lookup returns CDR1 LGHDT and CDR2 YNNKEL (reference sequence). V lost 1 base and J lost 6, with 13 bases in between. The CDR3 consists of 15 residues. The CDR3 sequence is CASSQGQARSNEQFF. The CDR3 coding sequence is TGTGCCAGCAGCCAAGGGCAGGCTCGGTCCAATGAGCAGTTCTTC.

To note about this clonotype: The DNA is omitted, as the CDR3 cannot be located on it reliably, and the CDR3 follows TCRdb's listing. The V and J genes are TRBV29-1 and TRBJ2-7; the table's D gene call, TRBD1, was not cross checked with the DNA. The CDR3 totals 23 residues, both ends included. Germline assignment: CDR1 SQVTM and CDR2 ANQGSEA. The CDR3 here is CSVAQTSVYFCAISETGGGEQYF.

This clonotype was counted ten times or more. This chain links TRBV6-1 with TRBJ2-1; TRBD2 matches at 10 bases. From germline, CDR1 is MNHNS and CDR2 SASEGT. This CDR3 contains 15 residues. Trimming cost V 7 bases and J 7 bases; bases outside gene matches: 10. The CDR3 DNA follows: TGTGCCAGCACCCGACAGGGACTAGCGCATAATGAGCAGTTCTTC. It specifies CASTRQGLAHNEQFF.

This clonotype appeared many times. The V call is TRBV29-1, the J call TRBJ1-4; D possibly corresponds to TRBD1 (5 bases). Germline CDR1 is SQVTM and CDR2 is ANQGSEA. The CDR3 runs 13 residues. V was trimmed by 4 bases and J by 7 bases, leaving 13 bases between them. The CDR3 is CSVGSGDAEKLFF. Written as DNA, the CDR3 is TGCAGCGTTGGGAGCGGGGACGCTGAAAAACTGTTTTTT.

This clonotype was counted ten times or more. The rearrangement links TRBV5-1 to TRBJ2-3; TRBD2 is a possible D gene (6 bases). CDR1 and CDR2 from the germline V gene are SGHRS and YFSETQ. V dropped 4 bases and J dropped 4 bases, with 22 bases sitting between them. CDR3 length: 17 residues. The CDR3 nucleotides read TGCGCCAGCAGCCCCGGAGGGACTTGGGTTCTGGCAGATACGCAGTATTTT. Translation gives CASSPGGTWVLADTQYF.

This clonotype was counted many times. The V and J genes are TRBV2 and TRBJ2-7; D is uncertain. In germline, CDR1 is SNHLY, CDR2 FYNNEI. The CDR3 totals 11 residues. Deletions cut 4 bases from V and 3 bases from J, with 4 bases between. The CDR3 protein is CASSVSYEQYF. The CDR3 bases are TGTGCCAGCAGTGTAAGCTACGAGCAGTACTTC.

There are many counts of this clonotype. The V call is TRBV13, the J call TRBJ2-1, with a possible D match to TRBD1 (5 bases). Trimming shortened V by 5 bases and J by 5 bases, and 13 bases separated the two germline ends. The germline V gene encodes CDR1 PRHDT and CDR2 FYEKMQ (reference sequence). The CDR3 loop spans 14 amino acids. CDR3 region: CASSQGGGHNEQFF. The CDR3 DNA follows: TGTGCCAGCAGCCAGGGCGGCGGTCACAATGAGCAGTTCTTC.

This clonotype has ten or more counts. The chain links TRBV12-3 or TRBV12-4 to TRBJ2-6; TRBD1 matches 10 bases. CDR3 length: 16 amino acids. J was trimmed by 2 bases and V by 6 bases; bases with no gene match: 4. The CDR3: CASSKGQGAGANVLTF. The CDR3 region has the DNA TGTGCCAGCAGCAAAGGACAGGGGGCTGGGGCCAACGTCCTGACTTTC.

The genes are TRBV20-1 and TRBJ1-5, with D maybe TRBD1 (6 bases). Looked up from germline, CDR1 is DFQATT and CDR2 is SNEGSKA (reference sequence). Trimming cost V 6 bases and J 1 base, with 10 bases left between them. The CDR3 runs 13 residues. CDR3 coding DNA: TGCAGTGCCGAGACAGGCAGCAATCAGCCCCAGCATTTT. Its protein is CSAETGSNQPQHF.

This clonotype was seen repeatedly, ten times or more. The germline gene is not matched at one end of the junction; a read error may be the cause. This chain links TRBV11-2 with TRBJ1-1; the D is unclear. The CDR3 has 14 residues. The germline V gene has CDR1 SGHAT and CDR2 FQNNGV. Here the CDR3 reads CASSLDPRDIEAFF. In DNA, the CDR3 is TGTGCCAGCAGTTTAGACCCAAGGGATATTGAAGCTTTCTTT.

Many counts were recorded for this clonotype. This chain uses TRBV30 with TRBJ1-1; D is perhaps TRBD1 (6 bases). V lost 2 bases, J lost 5 bases, and 9 bases lay in between. The CDR3 has 12 amino acids. CDR1 GTSNPN and CDR2 SVGIG come from the germline V gene (reference sequence). The CDR3 sequence: CAWSRGETEAFF. The CDR3 bases are TGTGCCTGGAGTAGGGGGGAGACTGAAGCTTTCTTT.